The 16 T cell receptor beta chains below were found in one sample sequenced in a study of graft-versus-host responses after intestinal transplantation (dated by TCRdb to the early 2020s). Read against the paper, the sample's time point label means: cells obtained before transplantation from donor or recipient. Library preparation used the immunoSEQ multiplex PCR assay. TCRdb stores this immuneACCESS table with in-frame sequences only. Part of the clones is absent; in the studies checked, under half of the shortfall reflects unresolved V genes, and no reason is known for the rest. Counted in this sample were 13,000 to 15,000 clones; 35% to 40% of them appeared once. The ten largest make up 1.1% of the sample. The sequenced sample was alloreactive CD4+ T cells from a mixed lymphocyte reaction culture, obtained before intestinal transplant. This sample's cell subset or site label indicates: CFSE-low proliferating T cells sorted from approximately 6-day pre-transplant mixed lymphocyte reaction (GvH or HvG direction). These TCRs come from a human patient who received an intestinal transplant.

This clone came up once. The rearrangement links TRBV11-2 to TRBJ2-1; 12 bases are a match to TRBD2. Germline CDR1 reads SGHAT; CDR2 reads FQNNGV. The V segment lost 5 bases and the J segment 6 bases; nucleotides outside the gene matches: 5. There are 15 residues in the CDR3. CDR3 sequence (DNA): TGTGCCAGCAGCCTAGCGGGGGGGCCGTTCAATGAGCAGTTCTTC. Translation: CASSLAGGPFNEQFF.

This clone has just one count. The chain is built from TRBV13 and TRBJ2-1; 10 nucleotides line up with TRBD2. Losses at the gene ends were 0 bases for V and 3 bases for J; bases not matched to a gene: 8. The CDR3 extends over 18 amino acids. The germline gives CDR1 PRHDT, CDR2 FYEKMQ (reference sequence). CDR3 nucleotide sequence: TGTGCCAGCAGCTTAGGACTAGCGGGGAGTTCCTTCTACAATGAGCAGTTCTTC. Protein sequence: CASSLGLAGSSFYNEQFF.

This clone was picked up a small number of times. The rearrangement uses TRBV7-2 and TRBJ2-2; 7 bases are a match to TRBD2. The V gene's germline CDR1 is SGHTA and CDR2 FQGNSA. V lost 2 bases and J lost 7; bases outside the gene matches: 10. CDR3 length: 16 amino acids. CDR3 DNA sequence: TGTGCCAGCAGCTTACTAGCGGTGACCGCTGTCGGGGAGCTGTTTTTT. It encodes CASSLLAVTAVGELFF.

The chain links TRBV30 to TRBJ1-5; 11 positions agree with TRBD1. Germline lookup yields CDR1 GTSNPN and CDR2 SVGIG (reference sequence). The CDR3 runs to 14 residues. V shed 3 bases and J 3 bases; nucleotides not matched to a gene: 1. This CDR3 is CAWRGQGDNQPQHF. The CDR3 region has the DNA TGTGCCTGGAGGGGACAGGGGGACAATCAGCCCCAGCATTTT.

This clone was seen a handful of times. The rearrangement joins TRBV4-1 to TRBJ2-1; 11 bases agree with TRBD1. The CDR3 runs to 15 residues. CDR1 is MGHRA, CDR2 YSYEKL, per germline. Unmatched junction bases numbered 5, after V lost 3 bases and J lost 7 bases. The CDR3 DNA follows: TGCGCCAGCAGCCAGGGGACAGGGGGATTAAATGAGCAGTTCTTC. It yields the protein CASSQGTGGLNEQFF.

This clone was observed a handful of times. The chain links TRBV2 to TRBJ2-7; D perhaps matches TRBD2 (5 bases). Germline V gives CDR1 SNHLY, CDR2 FYNNEI. The V and J ends lost 5 bases and 3 bases respectively, with 17 bases between them. The CDR3 has 15 amino acids. This chain's CDR3 is CASSRALLGVYEQYF. As DNA, the CDR3 is TGTGCCAGCAGTAGGGCTTTACTCGGGGTCTACGAGCAGTACTTC.

By sample share, this clone is medium-sized. The chain combines TRBV5-6 with TRBJ1-3, with TRBD1 identical over 8 bases. Germline CDR1 reads SGHDT; CDR2 reads YYEEEE. V shed 4 bases and J 0 bases; nucleotides not matched to a gene: 9. This CDR3 spans 17 amino acids. This CDR3 is CASSIWGQAISGNTIYF. DNA of the CDR3: TGTGCCAGCAGCATCTGGGGACAGGCGATCTCTGGAAACACCATATATTTT.

This clone was seen a handful of times. J is TRBJ1-1 and V is TRBV2, with D possibly TRBD1 on 5 matching bases. V shed 8 bases and J shed 1 base, with 11 bases lying between them. The germline CDR1 and CDR2 sequences are SNHLY and FYNNEI. The CDR3 has 13 residues. DNA for the CDR3: TGTGCCAGCGGCCTACAGGAGAACACTGAAGCTTTCTTT. Translating it yields CASGLQENTEAFF.

This clone was counted only a few times. V and J are TRBV30 and TRBJ2-1, with D unclear. Trimming left V 1 base short and J 0 bases short, with 10 bases between. The CDR3 has 15 amino acids. In germline, CDR1 is GTSNPN, CDR2 SVGIG (reference sequence). This CDR3 reads CAWSGAFSSYNEQFF. CDR3 nucleotide sequence: TGTGCCTGGAGTGGGGCATTTAGCTCCTACAATGAGCAGTTCTTC.

The chain couples TRBV27 to TRBJ1-5; TRBD1 matches 8 bases. The CDR3 has 15 residues. V dropped 3 bases and J dropped 4; count of bases not matched to a gene: 5. Germline CDR1 reads MNHEY; CDR2 reads SMNVEV (reference sequence). DNA for the CDR3: TGTGCCAGCAGTTTTGGGACAGGTAATAATCAGCCCCAGCATTTT. This gives the protein CASSFGTGNNQPQHF.

The chain links TRBV7-6 to TRBJ2-4; tentatively, D is TRBD2 (6 bases). CDR1 and CDR2 (germline): SGHVS, FNYEAQ. This CDR3 has 14 residues. The V and J ends lost 2 bases and 8 bases respectively, with 13 bases between them. The CDR3 loop reads CASSLRPSGDIQYF. CDR3 bases: TGTGCCAGCAGCTTACGACCGTCGGGGGACATTCAGTACTTC.

The V and J genes are TRBV2 and TRBJ2-7; 9 nucleotides match TRBD1. V was clipped by 3 bases and J by 0 bases; unmatched bases: 6. Germline CDR1 and CDR2: SNHLY and FYNNEI. The CDR3 totals 16 residues. Written as DNA, the CDR3 is TGTGCCAGCAGTGATTCTACAGGGGGCCTCTCCTACGAGCAGTACTTC. It translates to CASSDSTGGLSYEQYF.

The CDR3 DNA reads as TGTGCCAGCAGTTATGTAGGAGTCACTGAAGCTTTCTTT. Translation gives CASSYVGVTEAFF. V gene TRBV7-9 combines with J gene TRBJ1-1; D gene uncertain. CDR1 and CDR2 from the germline V gene are SEHNR and FQNEAQ (reference sequence). V lost 6 bases and J lost 4, with 12 bases in between. This CDR3 spans 13 amino acids.

The chain recombines TRBV29-1 with TRBJ2-5, with 8 bases fitting TRBD1. V lost 4 bases, J lost 0 bases, and 4 bases stayed unmatched. This CDR3 has 14 amino acids. Germline V lookup: CDR1 SQVTM, CDR2 ANQGSEA. The CDR3 DNA sequence: TGCAGCGTTGGGGCAGGGGGCTACCAAGAGACCCAGTACTTC. This translates into CSVGAGGYQETQYF.

This chain uses TRBV10-3 with TRBJ1-1, with 9 bases lining up with TRBD1. The CDR3 is 13 residues long. Trimming at V came to 8 bases and at J to 1 base, leaving 2 bases not matched to a gene. Germline CDR1 and CDR2: ENHRY and SYGVKD. CDR3 region: CAIGTGRNTEAFF. CDR3 sequence (DNA): TGTGCCATCGGGACAGGGAGGAACACTGAAGCTTTCTTT.

The V gene is TRBV4-1, the J gene TRBJ2-7; tentatively, D is TRBD1 (6 bases). Germline V lookup: CDR1 MGHRA, CDR2 YSYEKL. Trimming pared 0 bases from V and 2 bases from J, leaving 14 bases between. The CDR3 runs to 16 residues. The CDR3 bases are TGCGCCAGCAGCCAAGACTCGTGGGACATAACCTACGAGCAGTACTTC. It specifies CASSQDSWDITYEQYF.